These 6 T cell receptor beta chains were all obtained from the same sample, sequenced in a study of CD8+ T cells in alopecia areata. The treatment: oral pan-JAK inhibitor, 5-10 mg twice daily. TCR sequencing used cDNA made by reverse transcription of extracted RNA. TCRdb's table, derived via immunoSEQ multiplex PCR, lists solely in-frame clones and lacks some. The sample consists of about 200,000 clones, 30% to 40% of them appearing once. This specimen consisted of CD4+ T cells sorted from blood, obtained at approximately week 30, from a patient treated with tofacitinib. These receptors all stem from a human donor with alopecia areata.

The gene calls are TRBV10-2 and TRBJ2-3; no firm D call. The V end was cut by 2 bases, the J end by 1 base, with 7 bases between. The CDR3 totals 14 residues. The germline CDR1 and CDR2 sequences are WSHSY and SAAADI. The CDR3 DNA is TGCGCCAGCAGTGAGGCTCACGGCACAGATACGCAGTATTTT. It translates to CASSEAHGTDTQYF.

This clone was observed a single time. This sequence joins TRBV5-1 and TRBJ2-1; D might be TRBD1 or TRBD2, each matching 6 bases. This CDR3 has 16 residues. The germline V gene encodes CDR1 SGHRS and CDR2 YFSETQ. V lost 0 bases and J lost 8, with 18 bases in between. The CDR3 DNA sequence: TGCGCCAGCAGCTTGGGCGGGACATCCTTTTTTGATGAGCAGTTCTTC. Translated: CASSLGGTSFFDEQFF.

This clone was seen more than once but under ten times. J is TRBJ1-4 and V is TRBV29-1; D call uncertain. Germline V gene data show CDR1 as SQVTM and CDR2 as ANQGSEA. Trimming removed 0 bases at V and 10 bases at J, with 15 bases between. The CDR3 is made up of 14 amino acids. The DNA for the CDR3 is TGCAGCGTTGAAGAAGGAGCAGCCCCCGGAAAACTGTTTTTT. Protein sequence: CSVEEGAAPGKLFF.

The chain recombines TRBV6-5 with TRBJ2-1; a possible D gene is TRBD1 (6 bases). The V and J ends lost 6 bases and 0 bases respectively, with 12 bases between them. The CDR3 runs to 15 residues. Per the germline V gene, CDR1 is MNHEY and CDR2 is SVGAGI. CDR3 sequence: CASSRGRVSYNEQFF. The DNA for the CDR3 is TGTGCCAGCAGCAGGGGTCGGGTCTCCTACAATGAGCAGTTCTTC.

The J gene is TRBJ2-7, the V gene TRBV30, with D perhaps matching TRBD2 (6 bases). This CDR3 is built from 12 residues. Germline lookup yields CDR1 GTSNPN and CDR2 SVGIG (reference sequence). Trimming stripped 8 bases from V and 0 bases from J, with 11 bases between. CDR3 sequence reads: CAGGESSYEQYF. CDR3 coding DNA: TGTGCCGGCGGGGAAAGCTCCTACGAGCAGTACTTC.

In its sample, this clone ranks as medium-sized. The rearrangement uses TRBV5-1 and TRBJ2-1; D may be TRBD2 (6 bases). The CDR3 is made up of 16 amino acids. The V end was cut by 3 bases, the J end by 0 bases, with 13 bases between. Germline V lookup: CDR1 SGHRS, CDR2 YFSETQ. The CDR3 nucleotides are TGCGCCAGCAGCTCGGGACTCACCAACTCCTACAATGAGCAGTTCTTC. Amino acid sequence: CASSSGLTNSYNEQFF.